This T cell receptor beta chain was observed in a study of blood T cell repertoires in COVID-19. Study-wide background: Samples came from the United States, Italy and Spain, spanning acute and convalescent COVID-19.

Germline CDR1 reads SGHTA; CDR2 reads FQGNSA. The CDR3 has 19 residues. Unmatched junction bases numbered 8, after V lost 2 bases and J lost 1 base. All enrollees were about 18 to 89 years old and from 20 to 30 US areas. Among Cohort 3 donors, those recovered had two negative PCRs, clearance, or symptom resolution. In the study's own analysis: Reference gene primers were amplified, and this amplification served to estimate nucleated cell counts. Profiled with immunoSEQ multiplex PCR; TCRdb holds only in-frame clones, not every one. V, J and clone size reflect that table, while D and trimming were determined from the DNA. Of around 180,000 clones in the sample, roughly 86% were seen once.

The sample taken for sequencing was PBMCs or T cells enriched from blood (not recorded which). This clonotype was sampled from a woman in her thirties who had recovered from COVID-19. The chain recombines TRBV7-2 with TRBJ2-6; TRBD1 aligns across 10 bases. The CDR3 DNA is TGTGCCAGCAGCTTACTGGTAGGACAGGGGGTTTCTGGGGCCAACGTCCTGACTTTC. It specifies CASSLLVGQGVSGANVLTF.